This passage covers 25 T cell receptor beta chains from one sample sequenced in a study of cytomegalovirus exposure and HLA in healthy donors. The PCR had 60 Vbeta and 13 Jbeta primers. Assay: immunoSEQ multiplex PCR; the TCRdb copy retains only in-frame clones and omits some. The sample consists of some 89,000 clones, 85% of them appearing once. The sequenced sample was PBMCs. The receptors stem from a man between 35 and 55 years old in good health and CMV-seropositive.

The rearrangement uses TRBV27 and TRBJ1-5; D remains unclear. Between the trimmed V and J ends, which lost 0 bases and 2 bases, there was a span of 5 bases. Germline CDR1 reads MNHEY; CDR2 reads SMNVEV (reference sequence). This CDR3 contains 14 residues. This CDR3 is CASSLSPGNQPQHF. The CDR3 DNA is TGTGCCAGCAGTTTATCCCCAGGCAATCAGCCCCAGCATTTT.

The chain carries TRBV5-4 and TRBJ1-1, with D possibly matching TRBD1 (6 bases). This CDR3 spans 16 amino acids. CDR1 SGHNT and CDR2 YYREEE come from the germline V gene (reference sequence). The ends were cut back, 4 bases at V and 2 bases at J, with 18 bases in the middle. As DNA, the CDR3 is TGTGCCAGCAGCCCGTTGCTAAAGGGGGATAACACTGAAGCTTTCTTT. Residues: CASSPLLKGDNTEAFF.

The chain uses TRBV27 and TRBJ2-5; D gene uncertain. The end of the DNA aligns better with TRBJ2-7, so the J call may be wrong. The germline V gene has CDR1 MNHEY and CDR2 SMNVEV (reference sequence). This CDR3 is built from 13 residues. CDR3 protein: CASSPPHSYEQYF. CDR3 DNA sequence: TGTGCCAGCAGTCCGCCCCACTCCTACGAGCAGTACTTC.

This clone was found once. The V and J genes are TRBV6-1 and TRBJ1-2; TRBD1 matches at 7 bases. With 6 bases clipped from V and 4 bases from J, the junction kept 5 bases outside the gene matches. The CDR3 loop spans 13 amino acids. Germline-derived CDR1 and CDR2 are MNHNS and SASEGT. CDR3 region: CASSRGTAYGYTF. The CDR3 DNA reads TGTGCCAGCAGCAGGGGGACAGCCTATGGCTACACCTTC.

The rearrangement links TRBV5-1 to TRBJ1-1, with D possibly matching TRBD1 (5 bases). From germline, CDR1 is SGHRS and CDR2 YFSETQ. The CDR3 is 17 amino acids. V lost 0 bases to trimming and J lost 3 bases, with 18 bases between them. The CDR3 coding sequence is TGCGCCAGCAGCTTGGAGGGTCGGAGGGGCCTCGACACTGAAGCTTTCTTT. Encoded protein: CASSLEGRRGLDTEAFF.

This clone was found once. The DNA of the CDR3 is TGCGCCAGCAGCCAATCGCAGGTCGGGGAGCTGTTTTTT. Translating it yields CASSQSQVGELFF. The J gene is TRBJ2-2, the V gene TRBV4-1, with D uncertain. CDR3 length: 13 residues. Germline V gene data show CDR1 as MGHRA and CDR2 as YSYEKL. Trimming removed 2 bases from V and 7 bases from J, with 8 bases in between.

The chain links TRBV4-2 to TRBJ2-7; D might be TRBD1 (7 bases). Germline values: CDR1 LGHNA, CDR2 YNFKEQ. The V end lost 0 bases, the J end lost 0 bases, and 15 bases lay between the germline ends. The CDR3 is made up of 17 amino acids. CDR3 amino acids: CASSQDWRDSRSYEQYF. DNA for the CDR3: TGTGCCAGCAGCCAAGATTGGCGGGACAGCCGCTCCTACGAGCAGTACTTC.

This clone was picked up a small number of times. The J gene is TRBJ2-2, the V gene TRBV10-1; the D is unclear. This CDR3 region has 10 residues. Trimming left V 11 bases short and J 4 bases short, with 5 bases between. Germline V gives CDR1 WNHNN, CDR2 SYGVQD (reference sequence). The CDR3 loop reads CAPGTGELFF. CDR3 coding DNA: TGCGCCCCCGGCACCGGGGAGCTGTTTTTT.

This rearrangement joins TRBV6-1 to TRBJ2-3; D not certain. This CDR3 contains 12 residues. In germline, CDR1 is MNHNS, CDR2 SASEGT. Trimming stripped 1 base from V and 10 bases from J, with 9 bases between. CDR3 in amino acids: CASSEGRFAQYF. CDR3 bases: TGTGCCAGCAGTGAAGGCCGGTTTGCGCAGTATTTT.

The V call is TRBV6-6, the J call TRBJ2-3; 11 bases map to TRBD2. Germline CDR1 reads MNHNY; CDR2 reads SVGAGI (reference sequence). The V gene end was trimmed by 4 bases and the J gene end by 0 bases; junction bases not matched to a gene: 3. The CDR3 contains 16 residues. This CDR3 reads CASSFWTSGSTDTQYF. The CDR3, as DNA: TGTGCCAGCAGTTTCTGGACTAGCGGGAGCACAGATACGCAGTATTTT.

The rearrangement links TRBV7-2 to TRBJ2-5, with TRBD2 matching over 8 bases. Germline V gene sequence: CDR1 SGHTA, CDR2 FQGNSA. With 1 base clipped from V and 5 bases from J, the junction kept 6 bases outside the gene matches. The CDR3 is 15 residues long. The CDR3 region has the DNA TGTGCCAGCAGCTTAGATCAGCGGGGGCCGGAGACCCAGTACTTC. Its protein product is CASSLDQRGPETQYF. Full variable domain (outside the CDR3, taken from reference TRBV7-2 and TRBJ2-5): GAGVSQSPSNKVTEKGKDVELRCDPISGHTALYWYRQSLGQGLEFLIYFQGNSAPDKSGLPSDRFSAERTGGSVSTLTIQRTQQEDSAVYLCASSLDQRGPETQYFGPGTRLLVL.

J is TRBJ2-1 and V is TRBV6-6; TRBD1 aligns across 11 bases. The length of the CDR3 is 15 residues. Looked up from germline, CDR1 is MNHNY and CDR2 is SVGAGI (reference sequence). Trimming took 4 bases from V and 7 from J; bases not matched to a gene: 6. Here the CDR3 reads CASSLGQGDWNEQFF. The CDR3 DNA is TGTGCCAGCAGTTTGGGACAGGGGGATTGGAATGAGCAGTTCTTC.

The V and J genes are TRBV30 and TRBJ2-1; the D gene is possibly TRBD2 (7 bases). CDR3 length: 12 residues. Germline-derived CDR1 and CDR2 are GTSNPN and SVGIG (reference sequence). V was clipped by 0 bases and J by 12 bases, with 12 bases between them. Written as DNA, the CDR3 is TGTGCCTGGAGTGTAGGGGGGGTTCGGCAGTTCTTC. It translates to CAWSVGGVRQFF.

By share, this clone counts as medium-sized. V and J are TRBV28 and TRBJ2-2; 7 bases align to TRBD2. Germline V gives CDR1 MDHEN, CDR2 SYDVKM. V was pared by 3 bases and J by 4 bases, with 2 bases of the junction left unmatched. This CDR3 is built from 14 residues. CDR3 DNA sequence: TGTGCCAGCAGTTTCACTAGCGCCACCGGGGAGCTGTTTTTT. Translating it yields CASSFTSATGELFF. The variable domain in full, with the rest retrieved from reference TRBV28 and TRBJ2-2, is DVKVTQSSRYLVKRTGEKVFLECVQDMDHENMFWYRQDPGLGLRLIYFSYDVKMKEKGDIPEGYSVSREKKERFSLILESASTNQTSMYLCASSFTSATGELFFGEGSRLTVL.

A single count supports this clone. The chain joins TRBV7-6 to TRBJ2-7; D might be TRBD2 (6 bases). The germline V gene has CDR1 SGHVS and CDR2 FNYEAQ. There are 16 residues in the CDR3. Trimming cost V 1 base and J 6 bases, with 19 bases left between them. CDR3 DNA: TGTGCCAGCAGCTTAGGTGGAGGGTCAAGCTACAGCGAGCAGTACTTC. Translating gives CASSLGGGSSYSEQYF.

This rearrangement joins TRBV15 to TRBJ2-1; 9 nucleotides align to TRBD2. V lost 1 base and J lost 3; bases outside the gene matches: 4. The CDR3 is 16 amino acids. Looked up from germline, CDR1 is LNHNV and CDR2 is YYDKDF (reference sequence). CDR3 sequence (DNA): TGTGCCACCAGCAGAGCGACTAGCGGTATCTACAATGAGCAGTTCTTC. Translation: CATSRATSGIYNEQFF.

This clone has only one observation. One junction end disagrees with the germline gene, perhaps due to a read error. V is TRBV7-2 and J is TRBJ1-2, with 7 bases identical to TRBD1. CDR1 SGHTA and CDR2 FQGNSA come from the germline V gene. This CDR3 is 14 amino acids long. The CDR3 region is CASNLVEGAGGYTF. CDR3 nucleotide sequence: TGTGCCAGCAACTTAGTGGAGGGGGCGGGTGGCTACACCTTC. The complete variable domain, with remaining parts taken from reference TRBV7-2 and TRBJ1-2, reads GAGVSQSPSNKVTEKGKDVELRCDPISGHTALYWYRQSLGQGLEFLIYFQGNSAPDKSGLPSDRFSAERTGGSVSTLTIQRTQQEDSAVYLCASNLVEGAGGYTFGSGTRLTVV.

The chain has TRBV7-6 and TRBJ2-7; 8 nucleotides line up with TRBD1. The CDR3 extends over 15 amino acids. With 3 bases clipped from V and 2 bases from J, the junction kept 6 bases outside the gene matches. Germline V CDR1 and CDR2: SGHVS, FNYEAQ. The CDR3 loop reads CASSLSGTGTYEQYF. The CDR3 DNA is TGTGCCAGCAGCTTGTCCGGGACAGGAACCTACGAGCAGTACTTC.

About this clone: A junction boundary mismatches the germline segment, possibly from a read error. The chain has TRBV7-6 and TRBJ2-2; 13 nucleotides agree with TRBD2. CDR3 length: 17 residues. Germline assignment: CDR1 SGHVS and CDR2 FNYEAQ. DNA for the CDR3: TGTGCCAGCAGCTTAGGAGGGACTAGCGGGAACTCCGGGGAGCTGTTTTTT. This codes for CASSLGGTSGNSGELFF.

This chain connects TRBV19 to TRBJ1-4; TRBD1 aligns across 7 bases. The V segment lost 5 bases and the J segment 8 bases; nucleotides outside the gene matches: 8. The CDR3 contains 14 residues. The germline CDR1 and CDR2 sequences are LNHDA and SQIVND (reference sequence). The CDR3 loop reads CASSRAGGGEKLFF. The CDR3 region has the DNA TGTGCCAGTAGTCGGGCAGGGGGAGGCGAAAAACTGTTTTTT.

This chain links TRBV5-1 with TRBJ1-3; 7 nucleotides align to TRBD1. V was clipped by 4 bases and J by 4 bases; unmatched bases: 8. The CDR3 spans 15 residues. Germline CDR1 reads SGHRS; CDR2 reads YFSETQ. The CDR3 region has the DNA TGCGCCAGCAGCAGCGACAGGGCAGGGGGAAACACCATATATTTT. It codes for CASSSDRAGGNTIYF. Based on the CDR3 plus reference TRBV5-1 and TRBJ1-3, the full variable domain is KAGVTQTPRYLIKTRGQQVTLSCSPISGHRSVSWYQQTPGQGLQFLFEYFSETQRNKGNFPGRFSGRQFSNSRSEMNVSTLELGDSALYLCASSSDRAGGNTIYFGEGSWLTVV.

The gene calls are TRBV15 and TRBJ2-7; D is uncertain. The CDR3 totals 14 residues. Germline CDR1 LNHNV, CDR2 YYDKDF (reference sequence). Trimming cost V 4 bases and J 5 bases, with 15 bases left between them. The CDR3 DNA is TGTGCCACCAGCACCCCATCCTCAACAAACGAGCAGTACTTC. This gives the protein CATSTPSSTNEQYF. The full variable domain, with the rest looked up from reference TRBV15 and TRBJ2-7, is DAMVIQNPRYQVTQFGKPVTLSCSQTLNHNVMYWYQQKSSQAPKLLFHYYDKDFNNEADTPDNFQSRRPNTSFCFLDIRSPGLGDTAMYLCATSTPSSTNEQYFGPGTRLTVT.

This chain connects TRBV2 to TRBJ2-7, with D perhaps matching TRBD2 (5 bases). With 7 bases removed from V and 2 bases from J, the gap between germline ends came to 9 bases. The CDR3 extends over 12 amino acids. The germline V gene has CDR1 SNHLY and CDR2 FYNNEI. The CDR3 DNA sequence: TGTGCCAGCAAAGACTACCCCTACGAGCAGTACTTC. Translation gives CASKDYPYEQYF. The variable domain in full, completed from reference TRBV2 and TRBJ2-7, reads EPEVTQTPSHQVTQMGQEVILRCVPISNHLYFYWYRQILGQKVEFLVSFYNNEISEKSEIFDDQFSVERPDGSNFTLKIRSTKLEDSAMYFCASKDYPYEQYFGPGTRLTVT.

V gene TRBV6-1 combines with J gene TRBJ2-5; a weak D match, TRBD2 (6 bases). V was clipped by 6 bases and J by 8 bases, with 7 bases between them. Looked up from germline, CDR1 is MNHNS and CDR2 is SASEGT. The CDR3 runs 10 residues. The CDR3, as DNA: TGTGCCAGCAGGGACTATACCCAGTACTTC. Protein sequence: CASRDYTQYF.

The chain is built from TRBV7-9 and TRBJ2-7; 13 nucleotides agree with TRBD2. J lost 7 bases, V lost 6 bases, and 6 bases had no gene match. The CDR3 length is 14 residues. Germline CDR1 is SEHNR and CDR2 is FQNEAQ (reference sequence). The CDR3 region is CASSLGLAGDEQYF. As DNA, the CDR3 is TGTGCCAGCAGTCTCGGACTAGCGGGAGATGAGCAGTACTTC.